These 12 T cell receptor beta chains were all obtained from the same sample, sequenced in a study of beta chain features in type 1 diabetes. Findings of the study overall: TCRB CDR3s were moderately but significantly shorter in Type 1 diabetes patients in all four CD4+ subsets.

These receptors lack a known antigen. The authors reverse transcribed all of the isolated RNA, so sequencing captured expressed TCRB transcripts. Generated by immunoSEQ multiplex PCR, the TCRdb table keeps only in-frame clones and is missing some. This sample yields 350,000 to 450,000 clones, of which around 12% are seen a single time; around 0.01% belongs to the top ten. The sequenced sample was naive CD4+ T cells from blood. Receptor source: a woman in her late teens or twenties with type 1 diabetes.

The sample holds a few counts of this clone. This rearrangement joins TRBV7-3 to TRBJ2-1; 7 nucleotides agree with TRBD2. The CDR3 loop spans 14 amino acids. V lost 5 bases to trimming and J lost 5 bases; unmatched junction nucleotides: 6. CDR1 SGHTA and CDR2 FQGTGA come from the germline V gene. The CDR3 region is CASSQAGSDNEQFF. Written as DNA, the CDR3 is TGTGCCAGCAGCCAAGCGGGATCCGACAATGAGCAGTTCTTC.

The chain carries TRBV2 and TRBJ1-1; D is uncertain. The CDR3 is 14 residues long. V gave up 8 bases and J gave up 1 base, with 14 bases separating them. Germline CDR1 SNHLY, CDR2 FYNNEI. The chain's CDR3 is CASQDRPGNTEAFF. The CDR3 DNA is TGTGCCAGCCAAGACCGCCCAGGGAACACTGAAGCTTTCTTT.

This CDR3 is CASSVWGGVEATEQYF. The CDR3 DNA reads TGTGCCAGCAGCGTGTGGGGGGGCGTCGAGGCCACCGAGCAGTACTTC. V is TRBV9 and J is TRBJ2-7; possible D gene TRBD2, 7 bases. The germline V and J ends were trimmed by 2 bases and 6 bases, with 21 bases remaining between them. Per the germline V gene, CDR1 is SGDLS and CDR2 is YYNGEE. This CDR3 contains 16 residues. The complete variable domain, with remaining parts taken from reference TRBV9 and TRBJ2-7, reads DSGVTQTPKHLITATGQRVTLRCSPRSGDLSVYWYQQSLDQGLQFLIQYYNGEERAKGNILERFSAQQFPDLHSELNLSSLELGDSALYFCASSVWGGVEATEQYFGPGTRLTVT.

V is TRBV19 and J is TRBJ2-2; TRBD2 matches at 11 bases. The CDR3 is 18 residues long. The germline gives CDR1 LNHDA, CDR2 SQIVND (reference sequence). V was pared by 6 bases and J by 5 bases, with 14 bases of the junction left unmatched. CDR3 sequence reads: CASRTLSGRALLTGELFF. The CDR3 DNA follows: TGTGCCAGTAGAACCCTTAGCGGGAGGGCCCTATTGACCGGGGAGCTGTTTTTT.

This clone has just a few counts. V gene TRBV5-1 combines with J gene TRBJ2-5, with 8 positions matching TRBD1. Germline V gene lookup returns CDR1 SGHRS and CDR2 YFSETQ. This CDR3 region has 13 residues. The junction had 1 base not matched to a gene; V was cut back by 2 bases and J by 4 bases. CDR3 sequence reads: CASSFGQGETQYF. CDR3 nucleotides: TGCGCCAGCAGCTTCGGACAGGGAGAGACCCAGTACTTC.

This chain connects TRBV30 to TRBJ2-3; tentative D call: TRBD1 (6 bases). The V end was cut by 4 bases, the J end by 1 base, with 12 bases between. Germline V gene data show CDR1 as GTSNPN and CDR2 as SVGIG (reference sequence). CDR3 length: 14 residues. CDR3 sequence: CAWNRAPGTDTQYF. The CDR3 region has the DNA TGTGCCTGGAACAGGGCCCCGGGCACAGATACGCAGTATTTT.

This clone was detected only once. The rearrangement links TRBV28 to TRBJ2-7, with 7 bases aligning to TRBD1. CDR1 and CDR2 from the germline V gene are MDHEN and SYDVKM. Trimming at V came to 6 bases and at J to 3 bases, leaving 8 bases not matched to a gene. The CDR3 totals 14 residues. DNA for the CDR3: TGTGCCAGCAGGGCGACAGGGTCGGGCTACGAGCAGTACTTC. Translating gives CASRATGSGYEQYF.

This clone was seen a single time. The chain couples TRBV19 to TRBJ2-6; D might be TRBD2 (6 bases). The CDR3 covers 15 residues. CDR1 and CDR2 (germline): LNHDA, SQIVND (reference sequence). Deletions cut 8 bases from V and 0 bases from J, with 11 bases between. CDR3 sequence (DNA): TGTGCCAGTTGCCCGGACTACTCTGGGGCCAACGTCCTGACTTTC. It codes for CASCPDYSGANVLTF.

CDR3 region: CASSLRGLETEAFF. CDR3 nucleotides: TGTGCCAGCAGCTTGAGGGGGTTGGAGACTGAAGCTTTCTTT. This chain uses TRBV5-4 with TRBJ1-1, with D maybe TRBD1 (6 bases). CDR3 size: 14 residues. V dropped 1 base and J dropped 5 bases, with 12 bases sitting between them. The germline gives CDR1 SGHNT, CDR2 YYREEE (reference sequence).

This chain connects TRBV4-2 to TRBJ2-6, with 7 bases that match TRBD2. This CDR3 has 19 amino acids. Germline V gene sequence: CDR1 LGHNA, CDR2 YNFKEQ. V lost 0 bases, J lost 0 bases, and 8 bases stayed unmatched. The CDR3 region has the DNA TGTGCCAGCAGCCAAGATGGGCTAGCGGCCTACTCTGGGGCCAACGTCCTGACTTTC. Translating it yields CASSQDGLAAYSGANVLTF.

This clone was counted once. This chain links TRBV10-3 with TRBJ1-2; D may be TRBD1 (5 bases). Germline V gene data show CDR1 as ENHRY and CDR2 as SYGVKD. The ends were cut back, 7 bases at V and 3 bases at J, with 12 bases in the middle. The CDR3 runs to 13 residues. CDR3 amino acids: CAITDRRDYGYTF. The CDR3 nucleotides are TGTGCCATCACCGACAGAAGGGACTATGGCTACACCTTC.

This clone showed up just a few times. The chain carries TRBV10-3 and TRBJ2-1; TRBD1 agrees at 9 bases. The V gene end was trimmed by 3 bases and the J gene end by 6 bases; junction bases not matched to a gene: 6. CDR1 is ENHRY and CDR2 is SYGVKD in the germline V gene. The CDR3 spans 15 residues. The CDR3 here is CAISDRDRALNEQFF. The CDR3 DNA is TGTGCCATCAGTGACCGGGACAGGGCCCTCAATGAGCAGTTCTTC.